The 16 T cell receptor beta chains below come from one sample, sequenced in a study of identical twins. Via MiXCR, TCRdb re-called the 5' RACE reads, giving one row per CDR3 protein. In the table there are roughly 570,000 distinct CDR3 sequences, just under 10% of which are singletons. The same data also went into a second study, on yellow fever vaccine responses in identical twins.

The specimen sequenced was PBMCs. Receptors were obtained from a woman younger than 30 in good health.

This clonotype was detected only a few times. The V gene is TRBV24-1, the J gene TRBJ2-5, with 12 nucleotides matching TRBD2. J was trimmed by 5 bases and V by 2 bases; bases with no gene match: 2. CDR3 length: 15 residues. CDR1 and CDR2 (germline): KGHDR, SFDVKD. CDR3: CATSDSGTSGETQYF. CDR3 nucleotides: TGTGCCACCAGTGATTCCGGGACTAGCGGGGAGACCCAGTACTTC.

In its sample, this clonotype was seen many times. This rearrangement joins TRBV5-6 to TRBJ2-5; 7 nucleotides align to TRBD2. V was pared by 3 bases and J by 4 bases, with 6 bases of the junction left unmatched. Per germline, CDR1 SGHDT and CDR2 YYEEEE. CDR3 size: 14 residues. CDR3 DNA sequence: TGTGCCAGCAGCTGGAGGGAGGGAGGAGAGACCCAGTACTTC. The encoded protein is CASSWREGGETQYF.

V is TRBV23-1 and J is TRBJ2-3, with 11 bases aligning to TRBD2. TRBV23-1 is treated as an ORF (open reading frame) with a function not yet certain. This CDR3 contains 19 residues. J gave up 0 bases and V 0 bases, and 8 bases lay outside the gene matches. The CDR3 loop reads CASSQSAEGTSGSTDTQYF. The CDR3 bases are TGCGCCAGCAGTCAATCCGCGGAAGGGACTAGCGGAAGCACAGATACGCAGTATTTT.

The sample holds a few counts of this clonotype. The V call is TRBV14, the J call TRBJ2-7, with D perhaps matching TRBD2 (5 bases). Trimming cost V 1 base and J 2 bases, with 12 bases left between them. In germline, CDR1 is SGHDN, CDR2 FVKESK. This CDR3 has 15 residues. The CDR3 region is CASSQAGIPPYEQYF. The CDR3, as DNA: TGTGCCAGCAGCCAAGCGGGGATCCCGCCCTACGAGCAGTACTTC.

The chain is built from TRBV7-3 and TRBJ2-2, with 8 positions matching TRBD2. There are 14 residues in the CDR3. CDR1 SGHTA and CDR2 FQGTGA come from the germline V gene. The V gene end was trimmed by 3 bases and the J gene end by 6 bases; junction bases not matched to a gene: 3. This chain's CDR3 is CASSFRGGSGELFF. CDR3 coding DNA: TGTGCCAGCAGCTTCCGGGGGGGCTCCGGGGAGCTGTTTTTT.

This clonotype was seen a handful of times. This chain joins TRBV10-3 and TRBJ2-1; weak D call: TRBD2 (6 bases). CDR3 length: 17 amino acids. V gave up 3 bases and J gave up 4 bases, with 19 bases separating them. Germline V gene lookup returns CDR1 ENHRY and CDR2 SYGVKD. For the CDR3, the DNA is TGTGCCATCAGTGACTCGATGGGTAGCGGTTTTTACAATGAGCAGTTCTTC. It codes for CAISDSMGSGFYNEQFF.

This clonotype was found a few times. The chain recombines TRBV5-6 with TRBJ2-1; tentative D call: TRBD2 (5 bases). This CDR3 is 12 amino acids long. Germline V lookup: CDR1 SGHDT, CDR2 YYEEEE. V shed 4 bases and J shed 8 bases, with 10 bases lying between them. The CDR3 DNA sequence: TGTGCCAGCAGCAACGGGATTGATGAGCAGTTCTTC. Its translation is CASSNGIDEQFF.

This clonotype was detected many times. The chain employs TRBV7-9 and TRBJ1-4; 7 bases agree with TRBD1. The CDR3 sequence is 14 residues long. Germline CDR1 is SEHNR and CDR2 is FQNEAQ (reference sequence). Losses at the gene ends were 2 bases for V and 7 bases for J; bases not matched to a gene: 4. As DNA, the CDR3 is TGTGCCAGCAGCTTATGGGGGGACAGTGAAAAACTGTTTTTT. Translating it yields CASSLWGDSEKLFF.

Many counts were recorded for this clonotype. V usage is TRBV6-1 and J usage is TRBJ2-5, with 10 bases fitting TRBD2. The germline CDR1 and CDR2 sequences are MNHNS and SASEGT. This CDR3 is 15 amino acids long. J gave up 3 bases and V 9 bases, and 10 bases lay outside the gene matches. The CDR3 bases are TGTGCCAGTGGAGGACTAGCGGAGAATAAAGAGACCCAGTACTTC. The encoded protein is CASGGLAENKETQYF.

The chain employs TRBV2 and TRBJ2-7; perhaps TRBD2 as D (6 bases). In germline, CDR1 is SNHLY, CDR2 FYNNEI. This CDR3 region has 14 residues. Trimming stripped 7 bases from V and 3 bases from J, with 16 bases between. Here the CDR3 DNA reads TGTGCCAGCACCCGAACTCGGGAGTTCTACGAGCAGTACTTC. It codes for CASTRTREFYEQYF.

This clonotype has a handful of counts. The CDR3 reads CASSYSSTRGSYEQYF. The CDR3 nucleotides are TGTGCCAGCAGTTACTCGAGCACCCGAGGGTCCTACGAGCAGTACTTC. J is TRBJ2-7 and V is TRBV6-5; D is possibly TRBD2 (5 bases). The germline V gene encodes CDR1 MNHEY and CDR2 SVGAGI. This CDR3 has 16 amino acids. V was cut by 0 bases and J by 1 base, with 13 bases left in between.

This clonotype was found many times. The rearrangement joins TRBV6-6 to TRBJ1-5, with 9 positions matching TRBD1. Germline assignment: CDR1 MNHNY and CDR2 SVGAGI (reference sequence). V lost 6 bases to trimming and J lost 5 bases; unmatched junction nucleotides: 2. The length of the CDR3 is 13 residues. The DNA for the CDR3 is TGTGCCAGCAGACGACAGGGGGATCAGCCCCAGCATTTT. Translation: CASRRQGDQPQHF.

The gene calls are TRBV20-1 and TRBJ2-1, with D perhaps assigned TRBD1 or TRBD2 (6 bases each). From germline, CDR1 is DFQATT and CDR2 SNEGSKA (reference sequence). The CDR3 runs 15 residues. V dropped 5 bases and J dropped 2 bases, with 16 bases sitting between them. CDR3 sequence: CSASRGGSAYNEQFF. The CDR3 DNA reads as TGCAGTGCTTCGCGAGGGGGGAGCGCCTACAATGAGCAGTTCTTC.

V usage is TRBV29-1 and J usage is TRBJ2-7; possible D gene TRBD2, 5 bases. Per the germline V gene, CDR1 is SQVTM and CDR2 is ANQGSEA. Trimming cost V 6 bases and J 7 bases, with 19 bases left between them. This CDR3 is built from 13 residues. The CDR3: CSVIQGKSGEQYF. The CDR3 coding sequence is TGCAGCGTGATACAAGGGAAATCGGGAGAGCAGTACTTC.

The rearrangement joins TRBV20-1 to TRBJ2-1, with a weak D call TRBD1 (5 bases). CDR1 is DFQATT, CDR2 SNEGSKA, per germline (reference sequence). Trimming shortened V by 5 bases and J by 2 bases, and 13 bases separated the two germline ends. There are 14 residues in the CDR3. The CDR3 region has the DNA TGCAGTGCTGGCCCTTGGGGCCCCTACAATGAGCAGTTCTTC. This translates into CSAGPWGPYNEQFF.

The table lists this clonotype with a few counts. CDR3 protein: CASSSQSGTPYEQYF. For the CDR3, the DNA is TGTGCCAGTAGTTCACAATCCGGGACACCCTACGAGCAGTACTTC. V and J are TRBV19 and TRBJ2-7; a possible D gene is TRBD1 (6 bases). This CDR3 region has 15 residues. Germline V CDR1 and CDR2: LNHDA, SQIVND (reference sequence). V dropped 5 bases and J dropped 2 bases, with 16 bases sitting between them. The variable domain in full, completed from reference TRBV19 and TRBJ2-7, reads DGGITQSPKYLFRKEGQNVTLSCEQNLNHDAMYWYRQDPGQGLRLIYYSQIVNDFQKGDIAEGYSVSREKKESFPLTVTSAQKNPTAFYLCASSSQSGTPYEQYFGPGTRLTVT.